Here is one T cell receptor (beta chain) with its context. Antigen specificity is unknown. The donors (healthy individuals) were bone marrow donors. This specimen comes from a study of cytomegalovirus exposure and HLA in healthy donors. Study-level points and caveats: Later work associated roughly 15,000 TCR beta sequences with HLA alleles at 0.05 false discovery rate. Clonal expansion was found to be greater in HLA-associated TCR beta chains than in equally common others in a later analysis. Compared with the roughly 700-donor mean, an Asian-associated ancestry cluster reportedly had fewer N-insertions, according to a later analysis.

Germline V gives CDR1 GTSNPN, CDR2 SVGIG (reference sequence). The CDR3 sequence is 13 residues long. Trimming shortened V by 5 bases and J by 4 bases, and 12 bases separated the two germline ends. The study ran its PCR with 60 Vbeta and 13 Jbeta primers. Using immunoSEQ multiplex PCR, the repertoire was profiled, and TCRdb retains in-frame clones only, with some absent. Here the sample table reports about 67,000 clones. The clonotype originates from a man in his thirties or forties in good health and CMV-seropositive. The specimen was PBMCs. The rearrangement uses TRBV30 and TRBJ1-5; D not certain. CDR3 loop: CAWGGRLNQPQHF. The CDR3 nucleotides are TGTGCCTGGGGAGGACGGCTAAATCAGCCCCAGCATTTT.